The 23 T cell receptor beta chains listed next were all sequenced from one sample in a study of T-cell reconstitution after alpha-beta-depleted transplantation in children. Unique molecular identifiers were used in preparing the TCRbeta library. Via MiXCR, TCRdb re-called the PCR reads, giving one row per CDR3 protein. Of 200,000 to 300,000 distinct CDR3 sequences detected, about 26% appear once; the ten largest clones hold about 2.6%. The sample in question was PBMCs, obtained before TCRalphabeta/CD19-depleted stem cell transplant. These receptors all stem from a girl aged 2-10 years with Fanconi anemia, due to receive a stem cell transplant.

This clonotype was found many times. The chain is built from TRBV27 and TRBJ1-2; no firm D call. Germline lookup yields CDR1 MNHEY and CDR2 SMNVEV (reference sequence). Trimming removed 3 bases at V and 5 bases at J, with 10 bases between. The CDR3 is 13 amino acids. Here the CDR3 reads CASSFANQYGYTF. CDR3 DNA: TGTGCCAGCAGTTTTGCGAACCAATATGGCTACACCTTC.

This clonotype occurred once. CDR3 sequence reads: CARNYRDRGSDEQFF. The CDR3 nucleotides are TGTGCCAGGAACTATAGGGACAGGGGTTCGGATGAGCAGTTCTTC. The gene calls are TRBV2 and TRBJ2-1, with 10 bases that match TRBD1. Germline V gene sequence: CDR1 SNHLY, CDR2 FYNNEI. This CDR3 contains 15 residues. The J segment lost 8 bases and the V segment lost 9 bases, leaving 13 bases of the junction unmatched.

The V call is TRBV28, the J call TRBJ2-7, with D perhaps assigned TRBD1 or TRBD2 (5 bases each). The CDR3 sequence is 13 residues long. V was pared by 3 bases and J by 3 bases, with 9 bases between. Looked up from germline, CDR1 is MDHEN and CDR2 is SYDVKM. The CDR3 spells CASSFEGSYEQYF. The CDR3, as DNA: TGTGCCAGCAGTTTTGAGGGGAGCTACGAGCAGTACTTC.

This rearrangement joins TRBV29-1 to TRBJ1-1; tentative D call: TRBD1 (6 bases). V gave up 3 bases and J gave up 8 bases, with 13 bases separating them. The CDR3 is 12 amino acids. Germline V gene data show CDR1 as SQVTM and CDR2 as ANQGSEA. CDR3 nucleotides: TGCAGCGTTGAGGAAACAGGGTCCGAAGCTTTCTTT. This encodes CSVEETGSEAFF.

J is TRBJ2-5 and V is TRBV9, with 10 bases lining up with TRBD2. The CDR3 totals 15 residues. Germline values: CDR1 SGDLS, CDR2 YYNGEE. V shed 4 bases and J 6 bases; nucleotides not matched to a gene: 9. The CDR3 loop is CASSSTWTSGKTQYF. The CDR3 DNA reads as TGTGCCAGCAGCTCGACCTGGACTAGCGGAAAGACCCAGTACTTC. Looking up the rest from reference TRBV9 and TRBJ2-5 gives the full variable domain: DSGVTQTPKHLITATGQRVTLRCSPRSGDLSVYWYQQSLDQGLQFLIQYYNGEERAKGNILERFSAQQFPDLHSELNLSSLELGDSALYFCASSSTWTSGKTQYFGPGTRLLVL.

This clonotype has more than one count but fewer than ten. The chain joins TRBV6-4 to TRBJ2-1; D may correspond to TRBD1 or TRBD2 (6 bases each). This CDR3 spans 15 amino acids. Germline-derived CDR1 and CDR2 are MRHNA and SNTAGT. The germline V and J ends were trimmed by 5 bases and 2 bases, with 13 bases remaining between them. DNA of the CDR3: TGTGCCAGCAGTCCGACAGGAGGGCCCTACAATGAGCAGTTCTTC. Protein: CASSPTGGPYNEQFF.

The chain recombines TRBV7-2 with TRBJ2-1; TRBD2 matches at 11 bases. J lost 4 bases, V lost 1 base, and 6 bases had no gene match. The length of the CDR3 is 17 residues. Germline values: CDR1 SGHTA, CDR2 FQGNSA. CDR3 protein: CASSLVASGRSYNEQFF. The CDR3 DNA reads TGTGCCAGCAGCTTAGTGGCTAGCGGGAGGTCATACAATGAGCAGTTCTTC.

The genes are TRBV11-2 and TRBJ2-4, with TRBD2 identical over 10 bases. This CDR3 region has 17 residues. Germline values: CDR1 SGHAT, CDR2 FQNNGV. J lost 7 bases, V lost 5 bases, and 14 bases had no gene match. CDR3 bases: TGTGCCAGCAGCGAAATCCCTAGCGGGGGAATGTCGAACATTCAGTACTTC. Amino acid sequence: CASSEIPSGGMSNIQYF.

This clonotype was picked up a small number of times. This chain uses TRBV20-1 with TRBJ2-3; 8 bases align to TRBD2. This CDR3 has 15 amino acids. Unmatched junction bases numbered 8, after V lost 1 base and J lost 5 bases. Germline CDR1 is DFQATT and CDR2 is SNEGSKA (reference sequence). CDR3 amino acids: CSARVQAGVRDTQYF. The CDR3 DNA is TGCAGTGCTAGAGTCCAAGCGGGAGTCAGAGATACGCAGTATTTT.

This clonotype was seen repeatedly, ten times or more. V usage is TRBV7-2 and J usage is TRBJ2-3; TRBD1 might be the D (5 bases). From germline, CDR1 is SGHTA and CDR2 FQGNSA. The CDR3 is 14 amino acids. V was trimmed by 5 bases and J by 3 bases, leaving 12 bases between them. CDR3 protein: CASSLRQNTDTQYF. In nucleotides, the CDR3 is TGTGCCAGCAGCCTTCGACAGAATACAGATACGCAGTATTTT. The entire variable domain, with the rest obtained from reference TRBV7-2 and TRBJ2-3, is as follows: GAGVSQSPSNKVTEKGKDVELRCDPISGHTALYWYRQSLGQGLEFLIYFQGNSAPDKSGLPSDRFSAERTGGSVSTLTIQRTQQEDSAVYLCASSLRQNTDTQYFGPGTRLTVL.

The V call is TRBV25-1, the J call TRBJ2-3; D is ambiguous. The CDR3 spans 15 residues. V dropped 6 bases and J dropped 0 bases, with 13 bases sitting between them. Germline lookup yields CDR1 MGHDK and CDR2 SYGVNS. CDR3 sequence reads: CASRLGKYSTDTQYF. CDR3 DNA sequence: TGTGCCAGCAGACTGGGGAAGTATAGCACAGATACGCAGTATTTT.

This clonotype showed up just a few times. CDR3 residues: CASRLSEANYGYTF. Here the CDR3 DNA reads TGTGCCAGTAGATTAAGCGAAGCTAACTATGGCTACACCTTC. This rearrangement joins TRBV19 to TRBJ1-2; D remains ambiguous. This CDR3 is 14 amino acids long. Trimming took 6 bases from V and 0 from J, leaving 11 bases between them. The germline V gene encodes CDR1 LNHDA and CDR2 SQIVND (reference sequence).

This clonotype was seen repeatedly, ten times or more. The chain is built from TRBV20-1 and TRBJ2-3; D unclear. Germline values: CDR1 DFQATT, CDR2 SNEGSKA (reference sequence). This CDR3 contains 15 residues. Trimming took off 6 bases at V and 0 bases at J, with 16 bases between the two ends. The CDR3 is CSAPETFASTDTQYF. The CDR3 region has the DNA TGCAGTGCCCCCGAGACTTTTGCTAGCACAGATACGCAGTATTTT.

Only a few counts were recorded for this clonotype. The chain joins TRBV6-2 or TRBV6-3 to TRBJ1-4; D might be TRBD1 (6 bases). CDR3 length: 10 amino acids. The germline gives CDR1 MNHEY, CDR2 SVGEGT. The CDR3 coding sequence is TGTGGCGGGGGCAGAGAAAAACTGTTTTTT. It is translated as CGGGREKLFF.

This clonotype has a handful of counts. V gene TRBV12-5 combines with J gene TRBJ2-5; TRBD1 matches 8 bases. After removal of 2 bases from V and 4 bases from J, the junction contained 9 bases not matched to a gene. The CDR3 has 16 residues. The germline V gene has CDR1 LGHNT and CDR2 FRNRAP. The CDR3 loop is CASGLSRGQVGETQYF. The CDR3 DNA reads as TGTGCTAGTGGTTTGAGCCGGGGACAGGTAGGAGAGACCCAGTACTTC.

A few counts support this clonotype. The chain has TRBV20-1 and TRBJ1-1; tentative D call: TRBD1 (5 bases). The CDR3 sequence is 11 residues long. The germline V and J ends were trimmed by 2 bases and 10 bases, with 11 bases remaining between them. From germline, CDR1 is DFQATT and CDR2 SNEGSKA (reference sequence). The CDR3: CSARLGQGAFF. The CDR3 DNA reads as TGCAGTGCTAGACTTGGGCAGGGAGCTTTCTTT.

The gene calls are TRBV7-9 and TRBJ2-7; D gene unclear. The V gene lost 4 bases and the J gene lost 7 bases, with 14 bases spanning the gap. The CDR3 totals 13 residues. Per the germline V gene, CDR1 is SEHNR and CDR2 is FQNEAQ (reference sequence). The CDR3 DNA is TGTGCCAGCAGCTCCGGACGGCCGACGGAGCAGTACTTC. Its translation is CASSSGRPTEQYF.

The V gene is TRBV5-6, the J gene TRBJ2-1; 10 positions agree with TRBD1. Looked up from germline, CDR1 is SGHDT and CDR2 is YYEEEE. The V and J ends lost 4 bases and 5 bases, in that order; junction bases with no gene match: 18. This CDR3 has 19 residues. The CDR3 sequence: CASSPGPGTGVRANNEQFF. The CDR3 DNA reads TGTGCCAGCAGCCCCGGTCCCGGGACAGGGGTCCGGGCTAACAATGAGCAGTTCTTC.

This clonotype was detected ten times or more. This chain links TRBV20-1 with TRBJ2-3; TRBD1 matches at 8 bases. Germline loops: CDR1 DFQATT, CDR2 SNEGSKA (reference sequence). V shed 0 bases and J 0 bases; nucleotides not matched to a gene: 5. There are 16 residues in the CDR3. The CDR3 loop reads CSARDIRDRSTDTQYF. The CDR3 DNA follows: TGCAGTGCTAGAGATATCCGGGACAGGAGCACAGATACGCAGTATTTT.

This clonotype came up many times. The chain couples TRBV5-1 to TRBJ2-7; 13 positions agree with TRBD2. Germline V gives CDR1 SGHRS, CDR2 YFSETQ. The CDR3 is made up of 15 amino acids. The ends lost 4 bases at V and 7 bases at J; junction bases unmatched: 8. CDR3 amino acids: CASSGEGLAGVEQYF. The CDR3 DNA reads as TGCGCCAGCAGCGGGGAAGGACTAGCGGGAGTTGAGCAGTACTTC.

V is TRBV4-2 and J is TRBJ2-2, with D possibly matching TRBD1 (6 bases). The CDR3 contains 13 residues. V was trimmed by 4 bases and J by 7 bases, leaving 10 bases between them. Germline-derived CDR1 and CDR2 are LGHNA and YNFKEQ. CDR3 in amino acids: CASSPGQNGELFF. The CDR3 coding sequence is TGTGCCAGCAGCCCCGGACAGAACGGGGAGCTGTTTTTT.

The chain uses TRBV6-2 or TRBV6-3 and TRBJ1-2; D unclear. This CDR3 spans 14 amino acids. Germline V gene lookup returns CDR1 MNHEY and CDR2 SVGEGT. Trimming left V 2 bases short and J 2 bases short, with 9 bases between. CDR3 sequence reads: CASSYTGRNYGYTF. CDR3 coding DNA: TGTGCCAGCAGTTACACTGGCCGGAACTATGGCTACACCTTC.

This clonotype has ten or more counts. This chain links TRBV29-1 with TRBJ2-1; D is possibly TRBD2 (6 bases). Germline V CDR1 and CDR2: SQVTM, ANQGSEA. Trimming took 2 bases from V and 4 from J, leaving 15 bases between them. The CDR3 extends over 15 amino acids. Here the CDR3 reads CSVETPGLRYNEQFF. The CDR3 DNA reads as TGCAGCGTTGAAACACCGGGACTCCGATACAATGAGCAGTTCTTC.